Following are 2 T cell receptor beta chains from one sample sequenced in a study of beta chain features in type 1 diabetes (dated by TCRdb to the late 2010s). The library came from the immunoSEQ multiplex PCR assay. The High Capacity cDNA Reverse Transcription Kit was used to reverse transcribe all of the isolated RNA, meaning that expressed TCRB transcripts were what got sequenced. TCRdb limited this immuneACCESS table to in-frame rearrangements with V and J called. A share of clones is missing; checked studies link under half to unresolved V genes, and the rest is unexplained. The sample includes over 150,000 clones, with around an eighth observed a single time. The top ten clonotypes cover 0.62% of the sample. The sequencing input was central memory CD4+ T cells from blood. The receptors stem from a young woman in good health.

V and J are TRBV7-6 and TRBJ2-7; D gene ambiguous. The V gene's germline CDR1 is SGHVS and CDR2 FNYEAQ. The CDR3 totals 11 residues. V was cut by 3 bases and J by 6 bases, with 6 bases left in between. The CDR3 loop is CASSFEAEQYF. The CDR3 DNA is TGTGCCAGCAGCTTCGAGGCCGAGCAGTACTTC.

The V gene is TRBV7-2, the J gene TRBJ2-1, with TRBD1 as a possible D gene (7 bases). The germline CDR1 and CDR2 sequences are SGHTA and FQGNSA. The CDR3 extends over 15 amino acids. Trimming cost V 5 bases and J 2 bases, with 13 bases left between them. The CDR3 loop reads CASSTQGGPYNEQFF. The CDR3 DNA follows: TGTGCCAGCAGCACTCAGGGGGGACCCTACAATGAGCAGTTCTTC.